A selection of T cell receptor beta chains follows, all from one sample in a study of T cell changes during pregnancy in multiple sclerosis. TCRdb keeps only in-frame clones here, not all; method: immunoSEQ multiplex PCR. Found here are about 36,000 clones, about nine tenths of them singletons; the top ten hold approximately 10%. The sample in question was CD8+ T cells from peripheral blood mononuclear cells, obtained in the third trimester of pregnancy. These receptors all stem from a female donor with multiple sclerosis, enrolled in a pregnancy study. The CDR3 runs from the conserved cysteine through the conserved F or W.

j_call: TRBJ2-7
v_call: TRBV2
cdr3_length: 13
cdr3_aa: CASGSSRDNEQYF

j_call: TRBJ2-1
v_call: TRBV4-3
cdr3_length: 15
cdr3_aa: CASSPRDNSYNEQFF

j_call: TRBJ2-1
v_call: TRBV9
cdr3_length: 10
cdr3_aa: CASSGDGQFF

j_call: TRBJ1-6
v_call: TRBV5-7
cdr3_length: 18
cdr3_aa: CASSLGPKEKLQNSPLHF

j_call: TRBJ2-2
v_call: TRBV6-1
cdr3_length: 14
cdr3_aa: CASSVDRAPGELFF

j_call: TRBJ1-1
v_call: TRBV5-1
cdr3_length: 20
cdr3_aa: CASSLFEDRGLGLEPTEAFF

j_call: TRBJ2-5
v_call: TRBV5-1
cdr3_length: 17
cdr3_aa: CASSLEYLGGVRETQYF

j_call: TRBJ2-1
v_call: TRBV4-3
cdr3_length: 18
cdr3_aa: CASSQSWGRTSGYNEQFF

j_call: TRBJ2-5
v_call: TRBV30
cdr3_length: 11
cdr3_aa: CAWSEGGTQYF

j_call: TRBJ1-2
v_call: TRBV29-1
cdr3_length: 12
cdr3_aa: CSAFTGESGYTF

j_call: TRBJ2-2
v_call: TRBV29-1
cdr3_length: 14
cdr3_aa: CSVEWQGYTGELFF

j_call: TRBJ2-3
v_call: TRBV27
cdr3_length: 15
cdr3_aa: CASSLGGASTDTQYF

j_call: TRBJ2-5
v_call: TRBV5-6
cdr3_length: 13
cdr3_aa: CASSLEEEETQYF

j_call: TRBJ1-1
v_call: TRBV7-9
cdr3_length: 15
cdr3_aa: CASSHRDSMNTEAFF

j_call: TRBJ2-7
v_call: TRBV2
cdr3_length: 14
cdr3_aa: CASSEPGQGNEQYF

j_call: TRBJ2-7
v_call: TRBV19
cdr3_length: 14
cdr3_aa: CASSIAIGFTEQYF

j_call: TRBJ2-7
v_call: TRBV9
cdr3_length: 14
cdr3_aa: CASSVEGADYEQYF

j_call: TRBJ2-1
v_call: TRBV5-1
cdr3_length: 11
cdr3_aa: CASSKNNEQFF

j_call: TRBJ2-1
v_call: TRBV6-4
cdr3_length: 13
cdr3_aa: CASSASSHNEQFF

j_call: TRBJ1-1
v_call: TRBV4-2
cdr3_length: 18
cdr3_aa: CASSQEGGALGEDTEAFF

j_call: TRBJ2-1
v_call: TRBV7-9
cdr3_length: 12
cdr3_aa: CASSPVLNEQFF

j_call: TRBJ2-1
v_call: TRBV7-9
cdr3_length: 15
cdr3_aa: CASSPGQGMDNEQFF

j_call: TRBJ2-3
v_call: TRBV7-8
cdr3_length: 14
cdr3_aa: CASSPDRVSDTQYF

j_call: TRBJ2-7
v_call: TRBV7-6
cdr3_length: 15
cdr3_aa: CASTSEGSSSYEQYF

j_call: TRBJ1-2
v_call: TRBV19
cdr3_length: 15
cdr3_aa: CASTLQGGLTYGYTF

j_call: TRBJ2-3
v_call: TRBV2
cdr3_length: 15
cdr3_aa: CASSGTSGGTLTQYF

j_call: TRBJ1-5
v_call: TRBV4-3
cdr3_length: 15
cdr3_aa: CASSQEQGVYQPQHF

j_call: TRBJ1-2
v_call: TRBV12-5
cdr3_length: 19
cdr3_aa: CASGPKVGRAKTANYGYTF

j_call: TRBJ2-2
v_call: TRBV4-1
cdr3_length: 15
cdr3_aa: CASSQPGLTHGELFF

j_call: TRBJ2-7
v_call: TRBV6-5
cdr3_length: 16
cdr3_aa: CASSYSQEWSQNRQYF

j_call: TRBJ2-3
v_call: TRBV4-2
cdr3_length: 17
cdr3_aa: CASSQDLQRDYTDTQYF

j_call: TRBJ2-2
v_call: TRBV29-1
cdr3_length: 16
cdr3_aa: CSVEGRRTGRIGELFF

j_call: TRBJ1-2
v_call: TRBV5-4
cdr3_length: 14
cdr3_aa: CASSLEPGADGYTF

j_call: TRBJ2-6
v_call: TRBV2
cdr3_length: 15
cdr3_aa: CARGQGAPGANVLTF

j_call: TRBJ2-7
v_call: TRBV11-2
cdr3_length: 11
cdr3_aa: CASSFAYEQYF